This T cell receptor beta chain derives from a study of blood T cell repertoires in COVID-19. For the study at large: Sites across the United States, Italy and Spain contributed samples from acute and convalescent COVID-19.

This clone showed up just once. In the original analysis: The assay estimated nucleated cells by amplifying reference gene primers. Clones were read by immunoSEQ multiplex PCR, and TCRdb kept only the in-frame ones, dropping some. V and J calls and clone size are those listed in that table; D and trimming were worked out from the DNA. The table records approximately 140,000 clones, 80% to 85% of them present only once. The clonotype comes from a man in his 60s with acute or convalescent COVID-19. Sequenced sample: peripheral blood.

The CDR3 loop reads CASRPRHSNQPQHF. In DNA form, the CDR3 reads TGTGCCAGCAGACCCCGACACTCCAATCAGCCCCAGCATTTT. V gene TRBV27 combines with J gene TRBJ1-5; D call uncertain. Germline CDR1 MNHEY, CDR2 SMNVEV (reference sequence). This CDR3 spans 14 amino acids. Trimming shortened V by 6 bases and J by 3 bases, and 12 bases separated the two germline ends.